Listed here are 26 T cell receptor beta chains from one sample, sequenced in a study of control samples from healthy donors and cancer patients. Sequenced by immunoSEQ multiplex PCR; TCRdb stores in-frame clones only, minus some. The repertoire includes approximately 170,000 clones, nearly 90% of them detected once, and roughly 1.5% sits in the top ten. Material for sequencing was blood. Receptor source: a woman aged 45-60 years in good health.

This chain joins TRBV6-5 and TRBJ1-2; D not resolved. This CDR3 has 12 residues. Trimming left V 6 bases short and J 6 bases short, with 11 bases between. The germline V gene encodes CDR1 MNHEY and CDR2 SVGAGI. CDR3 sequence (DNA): TGTGCCAGCAGACAGCGAGGAGATGGCTACACCTTC. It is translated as CASRQRGDGYTF.

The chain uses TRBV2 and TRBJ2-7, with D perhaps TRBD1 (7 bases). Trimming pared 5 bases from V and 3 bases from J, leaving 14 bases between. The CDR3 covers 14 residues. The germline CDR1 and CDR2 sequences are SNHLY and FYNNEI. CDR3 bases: TGTGCCAGCAGTCGCGGGACAGTGATCTACGAGCAGTACTTC. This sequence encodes CASSRGTVIYEQYF. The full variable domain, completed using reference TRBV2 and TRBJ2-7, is EPEVTQTPSHQVTQMGQEVILRCVPISNHLYFYWYRQILGQKVEFLVSFYNNEISEKSEIFDDQFSVERPDGSNFTLKIRSTKLEDSAMYFCASSRGTVIYEQYFGPGTRLTVT.

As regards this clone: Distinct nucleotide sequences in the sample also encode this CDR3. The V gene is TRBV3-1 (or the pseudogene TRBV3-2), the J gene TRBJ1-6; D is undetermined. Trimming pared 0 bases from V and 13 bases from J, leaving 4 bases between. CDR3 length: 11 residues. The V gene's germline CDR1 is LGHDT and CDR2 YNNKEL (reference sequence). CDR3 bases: TGTGCCAGCAGCCAAGACTCGCCCCTCCACTTT. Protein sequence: CASSQDSPLHF.

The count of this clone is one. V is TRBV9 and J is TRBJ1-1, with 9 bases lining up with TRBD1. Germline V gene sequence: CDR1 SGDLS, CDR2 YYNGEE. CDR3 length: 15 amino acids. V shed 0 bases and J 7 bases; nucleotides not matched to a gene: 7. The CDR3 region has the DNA TGTGCCAGCAGCGTAGGAGCACAGGGGGCGAATGAAGCTTTCTTT. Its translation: CASSVGAQGANEAFF.

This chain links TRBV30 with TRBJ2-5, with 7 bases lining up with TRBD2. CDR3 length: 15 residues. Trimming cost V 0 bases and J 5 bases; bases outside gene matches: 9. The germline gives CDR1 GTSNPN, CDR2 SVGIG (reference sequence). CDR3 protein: CAWSVLATTQETQYF. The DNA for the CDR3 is TGTGCCTGGAGTGTACTAGCGACGACCCAGGAGACCCAGTACTTC.

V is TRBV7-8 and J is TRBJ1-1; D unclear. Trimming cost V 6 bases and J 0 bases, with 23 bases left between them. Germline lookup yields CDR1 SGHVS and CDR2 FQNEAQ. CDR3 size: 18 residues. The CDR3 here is CASSSRQSRLSLNTEAFF. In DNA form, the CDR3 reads TGTGCCAGCAGTTCCAGACAAAGCCGATTAAGTTTGAACACTGAAGCTTTCTTT.

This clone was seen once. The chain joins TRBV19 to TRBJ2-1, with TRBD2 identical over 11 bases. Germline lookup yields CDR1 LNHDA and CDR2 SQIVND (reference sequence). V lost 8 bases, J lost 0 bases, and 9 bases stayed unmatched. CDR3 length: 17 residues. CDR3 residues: CASLAGGLMSSYNEQFF. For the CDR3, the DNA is TGTGCCAGTCTAGCGGGAGGCCTGATGAGCTCCTACAATGAGCAGTTCTTC. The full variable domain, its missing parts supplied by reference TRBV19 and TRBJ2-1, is DGGITQSPKYLFRKEGQNVTLSCEQNLNHDAMYWYRQDPGQGLRLIYYSQIVNDFQKGDIAEGYSVSREKKESFPLTVTSAQKNPTAFYLCASLAGGLMSSYNEQFFGPGTRLTVL.

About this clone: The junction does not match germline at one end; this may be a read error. This CDR3 is CASRGAGTGDYF. CDR3 DNA sequence: TGTGCCAGCAGGGGGGCTGGGACAGGGGATTATTTT. The chain employs TRBV2 and TRBJ1-1; 10 positions agree with TRBD1. The CDR3 is 12 amino acids. The germline gives CDR1 SNHLY, CDR2 FYNNEI. Supplemented by reference TRBV2 and TRBJ1-1, the full variable domain reads EPEVTQTPSHQVTQMGQEVILRCVPISNHLYFYWYRQILGQKVEFLVSFYNNEISEKSEIFDDQFSVERPDGSNFTLKIRSTKLEDSAMYFCASRGAGTGDYFGQGTRLTVV.

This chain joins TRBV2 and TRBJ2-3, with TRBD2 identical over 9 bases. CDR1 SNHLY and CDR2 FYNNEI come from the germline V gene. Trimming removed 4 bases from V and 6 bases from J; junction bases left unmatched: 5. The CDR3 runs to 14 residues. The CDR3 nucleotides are TGTGCCAGCAGTGGCCAGCGGGGGGCGGATACGCAGTATTTT. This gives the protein CASSGQRGADTQYF.

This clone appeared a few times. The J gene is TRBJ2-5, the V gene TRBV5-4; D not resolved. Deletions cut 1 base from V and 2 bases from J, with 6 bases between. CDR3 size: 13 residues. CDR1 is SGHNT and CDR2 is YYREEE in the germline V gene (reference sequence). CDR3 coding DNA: TGTGCCAGCAGCTTGCCGAGTCAAGAGACCCAGTACTTC. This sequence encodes CASSLPSQETQYF.

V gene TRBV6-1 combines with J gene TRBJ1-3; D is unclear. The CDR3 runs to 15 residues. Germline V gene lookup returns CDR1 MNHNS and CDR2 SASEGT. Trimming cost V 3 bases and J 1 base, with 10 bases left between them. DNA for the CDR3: TGTGCCAGCAGTGATGGGCCTTCGTCTGGAAACACCATATATTTT. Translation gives CASSDGPSSGNTIYF.

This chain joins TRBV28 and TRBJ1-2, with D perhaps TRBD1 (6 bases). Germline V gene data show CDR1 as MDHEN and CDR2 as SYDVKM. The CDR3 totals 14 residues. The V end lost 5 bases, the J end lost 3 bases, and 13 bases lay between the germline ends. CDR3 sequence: CASSGQDSHYGYTF. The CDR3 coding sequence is TGTGCCAGCAGTGGCCAGGACAGTCACTATGGCTACACCTTC.

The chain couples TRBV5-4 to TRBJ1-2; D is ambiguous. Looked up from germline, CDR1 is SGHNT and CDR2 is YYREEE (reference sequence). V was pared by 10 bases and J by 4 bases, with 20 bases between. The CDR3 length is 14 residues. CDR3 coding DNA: TGTGCCGCCGGCTTGGACGGTCCACTCTATGGCTACACCTTC. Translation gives CAAGLDGPLYGYTF.

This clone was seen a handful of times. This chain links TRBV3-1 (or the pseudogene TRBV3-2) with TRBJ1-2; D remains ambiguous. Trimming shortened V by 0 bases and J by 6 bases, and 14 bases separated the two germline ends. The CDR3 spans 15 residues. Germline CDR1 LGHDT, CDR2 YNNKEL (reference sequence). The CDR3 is CASSQEISGINGYTF. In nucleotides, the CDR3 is TGTGCCAGCAGCCAAGAGATATCGGGGATCAATGGCTACACCTTC.

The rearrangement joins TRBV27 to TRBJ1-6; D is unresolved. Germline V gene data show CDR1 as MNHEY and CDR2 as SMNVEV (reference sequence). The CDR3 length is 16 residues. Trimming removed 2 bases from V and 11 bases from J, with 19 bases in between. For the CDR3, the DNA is TGTGCCAGCAGTTTAAGGGCAGCGACCCTCGGGGCACCCCTCCACTTT. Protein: CASSLRAATLGAPLHF.

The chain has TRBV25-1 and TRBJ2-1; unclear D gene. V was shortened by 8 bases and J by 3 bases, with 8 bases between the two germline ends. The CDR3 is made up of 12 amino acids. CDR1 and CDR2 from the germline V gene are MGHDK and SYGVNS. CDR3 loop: CASGYSYNEQFF. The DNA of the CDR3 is TGTGCCAGCGGGTACAGCTACAATGAGCAGTTCTTC. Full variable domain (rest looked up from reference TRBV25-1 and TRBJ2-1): EADIYQTPRYLVIGTGKKITLECSQTMGHDKMYWYQQDPGMELHLIHYSYGVNSTEKGDLSSESTVSRIRTEHFPLTLESARPSHTSQYLCASGYSYNEQFFGPGTRLTVL.

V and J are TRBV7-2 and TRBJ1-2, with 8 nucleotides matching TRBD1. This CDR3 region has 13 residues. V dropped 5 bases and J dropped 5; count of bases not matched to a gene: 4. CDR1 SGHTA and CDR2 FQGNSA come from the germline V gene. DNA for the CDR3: TGTGCCAGCAGCGTCTGGACAGGGTATGGCTACACCTTC. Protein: CASSVWTGYGYTF. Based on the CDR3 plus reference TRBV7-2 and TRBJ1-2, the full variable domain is GAGVSQSPSNKVTEKGKDVELRCDPISGHTALYWYRQSLGQGLEFLIYFQGNSAPDKSGLPSDRFSAERTGGSVSTLTIQRTQQEDSAVYLCASSVWTGYGYTFGSGTRLTVV.

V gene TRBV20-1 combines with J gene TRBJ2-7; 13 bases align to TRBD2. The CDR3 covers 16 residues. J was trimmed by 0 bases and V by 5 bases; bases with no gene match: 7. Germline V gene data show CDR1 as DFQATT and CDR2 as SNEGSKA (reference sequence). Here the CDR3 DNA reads TGCAGTGCTGGTGGACTAGCGGGGGCCTCCTCCTACGAGCAGTACTTC. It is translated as CSAGGLAGASSYEQYF.

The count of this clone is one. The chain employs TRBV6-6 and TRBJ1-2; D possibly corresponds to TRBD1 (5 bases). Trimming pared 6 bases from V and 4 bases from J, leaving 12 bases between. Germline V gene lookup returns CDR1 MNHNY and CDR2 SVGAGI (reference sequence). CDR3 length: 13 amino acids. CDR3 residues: CASSRDRFYGYTF. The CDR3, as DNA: TGTGCCAGCAGCCGGGACCGGTTCTATGGCTACACCTTC.

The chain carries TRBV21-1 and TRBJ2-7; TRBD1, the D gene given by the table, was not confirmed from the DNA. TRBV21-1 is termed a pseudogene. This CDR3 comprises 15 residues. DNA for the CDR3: TGTGCCAGCAGCAAGCAACATGACAGGACCTACGAGCAGTACTTC. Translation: CASSKQHDRTYEQYF.

DNA of the CDR3: TGTGCCAGCAGCTATGGACCAGGAGGAACCTACGAGCAGTACTTC. The encoded protein is CASSYGPGGTYEQYF. The chain has TRBV11-3 and TRBJ2-7; D may be TRBD2 (5 bases). Trimming removed 4 bases at V and 2 bases at J, with 15 bases between. Germline V lookup: CDR1 SGHNT, CDR2 YENEEA. The CDR3 covers 15 residues. The full variable domain, in which reference TRBV11-3 and TRBJ2-7 provide the parts outside the CDR3, is EAGVVQSPRYKIIEKKQPVAFWCNPISGHNTLYWYLQNLGQGPELLIRYENEEAVDDSQLPKDRFSAERLKGVDSTLKIQPAELGDSAVYLCASSYGPGGTYEQYFGPGTRLTVT.

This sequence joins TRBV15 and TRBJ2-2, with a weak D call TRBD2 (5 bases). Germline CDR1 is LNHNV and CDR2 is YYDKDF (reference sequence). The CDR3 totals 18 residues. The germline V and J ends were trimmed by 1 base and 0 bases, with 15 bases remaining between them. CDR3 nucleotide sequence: TGTGCCACCAGCAGAGTATACGCGGGTTCTTCGAACACCGGGGAGCTGTTTTTT. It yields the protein CATSRVYAGSSNTGELFF. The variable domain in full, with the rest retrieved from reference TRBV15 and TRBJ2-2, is DAMVIQNPRYQVTQFGKPVTLSCSQTLNHNVMYWYQQKSSQAPKLLFHYYDKDFNNEADTPDNFQSRRPNTSFCFLDIRSPGLGDTAMYLCATSRVYAGSSNTGELFFGEGSRLTVL.

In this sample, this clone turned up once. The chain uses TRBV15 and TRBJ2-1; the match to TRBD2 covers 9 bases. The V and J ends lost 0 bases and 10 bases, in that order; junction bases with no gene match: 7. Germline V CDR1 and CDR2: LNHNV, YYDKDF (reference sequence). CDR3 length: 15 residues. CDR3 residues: CATSRDIAGVSEQFF. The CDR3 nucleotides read TGTGCCACCAGCAGAGACATAGCGGGAGTCTCCGAGCAGTTCTTC.

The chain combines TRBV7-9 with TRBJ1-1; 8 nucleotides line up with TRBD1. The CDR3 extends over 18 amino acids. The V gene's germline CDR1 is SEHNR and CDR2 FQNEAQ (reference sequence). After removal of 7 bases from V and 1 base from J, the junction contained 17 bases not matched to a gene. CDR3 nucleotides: TGTGCCAGCATCATAGGGGGGCAGGGGGCATCGTGGAACACTGAAGCTTTCTTT. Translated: CASIIGGQGASWNTEAFF.

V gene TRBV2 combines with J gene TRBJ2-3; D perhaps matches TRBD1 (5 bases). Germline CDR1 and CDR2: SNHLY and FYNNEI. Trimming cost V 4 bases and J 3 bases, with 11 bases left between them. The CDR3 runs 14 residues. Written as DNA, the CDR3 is TGTGCCAGCAGTGTGGGCAGGGCGACAGATACGCAGTATTTT. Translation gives CASSVGRATDTQYF.

The CDR3 sequence is CASSRDLTGRETQYF. The CDR3 DNA sequence: TGTGCCAGCAGCCGGGACTTGACAGGGCGCGAGACCCAGTACTTC. The chain joins TRBV5-4 to TRBJ2-5; tentatively, D is TRBD1 (7 bases). CDR3 length: 15 residues. V lost 4 bases and J lost 5, with 18 bases in between. CDR1 and CDR2 (germline): SGHNT, YYREEE (reference sequence).